The 17 T cell receptor beta chains in this list originate from one sample, sequenced in a study of blood T cells in healthy people across ages (dated by TCRdb to the mid-2010s). The library came from 5' RACE. Sequencing instrument: Illumina HiSeq 2500. A second PCR of roughly 7 to 11 cycles was performed with a sample-barcoded 5' primer and a J-beta primer mix. TCRdb reran the public reads through fastp at Q25 and MiXCR, keeping productive beta chains. Every entry covers one CDR3 protein and lists the most common genes and DNA from its rows. The sample table records about 900,000 distinct CDR3 sequences; approximately 49% of these occur just once. The leading ten clones occupy around 15% of the sample. Source material: blood. These receptors all come from a man aged 30 to 45 in good health.

This chain joins TRBV5-1 and TRBJ2-7; 7 nucleotides agree with TRBD1. The germline gives CDR1 SGHRS, CDR2 YFSETQ. J gave up 7 bases and V 0 bases, and 10 bases lay outside the gene matches. This CDR3 is 15 amino acids long. CDR3 DNA sequence: TGCGCCAGCAGCTTGGGTCAGACAGGGATTAGGGAGCAGTACTTC. This codes for CASSLGQTGIREQYF.

The chain joins TRBV20-1 to TRBJ2-5; no firm D call. The CDR3 loop spans 12 amino acids. Trimming left V 3 bases short and J 2 bases short, with 7 bases between. Germline V lookup: CDR1 DFQATT, CDR2 SNEGSKA (reference sequence). DNA for the CDR3: TGCAGTGCTAGGAGCCCACAAGAGACCCAGTACTTC. Protein sequence: CSARSPQETQYF.

This clonotype was observed a handful of times. V gene TRBV6-6 combines with J gene TRBJ2-2; D call uncertain. CDR3 length: 15 residues. The V gene's germline CDR1 is MNHNY and CDR2 SVGAGI (reference sequence). V was clipped by 2 bases and J by 1 base, with 8 bases between them. CDR3 bases: TGTGCCAGCAGTTACCCGTCGTTGAACACCGGGGAGCTGTTTTTT. It is translated as CASSYPSLNTGELFF.

V and J are TRBV5-1 and TRBJ1-1; D perhaps matches TRBD1 (5 bases). This CDR3 comprises 15 residues. Germline V lookup: CDR1 SGHRS, CDR2 YFSETQ. V was clipped by 4 bases and J by 1 base, with 14 bases between them. The CDR3 here is CASSPRGGENTEAFF. CDR3 nucleotide sequence: TGCGCCAGCAGCCCCCGGGGCGGGGAGAACACTGAAGCTTTCTTT. Complete variable domain (other parts from reference TRBV5-1 and TRBJ1-1): KAGVTQTPRYLIKTRGQQVTLSCSPISGHRSVSWYQQTPGQGLQFLFEYFSETQRNKGNFPGRFSGRQFSNSRSEMNVSTLELGDSALYLCASSPRGGENTEAFFGQGTRLTVV.

The rearrangement links TRBV29-1 to TRBJ2-5; D perhaps matches TRBD1 (6 bases). V lost 7 bases and J lost 2, with 14 bases in between. The CDR3 spans 13 residues. Germline V gene data show CDR1 as SQVTM and CDR2 as ANQGSEA. CDR3 protein: CSGRQAEQETQYF. In DNA, the CDR3 is TGCAGCGGAAGACAGGCGGAGCAAGAGACCCAGTACTTC.

The chain carries TRBV20-1 and TRBJ2-5, with D hard to call. The CDR3 is 12 residues long. The V gene lost 5 bases and the J gene lost 1 base, with 8 bases spanning the gap. Germline V gives CDR1 DFQATT, CDR2 SNEGSKA (reference sequence). CDR3 region: CSAFPGQETQYF. CDR3 in DNA: TGCAGTGCTTTCCCGGGCCAAGAGACCCAGTACTTC.

The gene calls are TRBV4-3 and TRBJ1-2, with D possibly matching TRBD1 (5 bases). Germline V CDR1 and CDR2: LGHNA, YSLEER. This CDR3 region has 19 residues. Trimming removed 1 base from V and 0 bases from J, with 21 bases in between. Here the CDR3 reads CASSQGVQGPKSSNYGYTF. CDR3 nucleotides: TGCGCCAGCAGCCAAGGGGTCCAGGGCCCCAAGAGTTCTAACTATGGCTACACCTTC.

The V call is TRBV5-1, the J call TRBJ2-5; TRBD2 aligns across 7 bases. The CDR3 length is 14 residues. After removal of 0 bases from V and 4 bases from J, the junction contained 3 bases not matched to a gene. Germline-derived CDR1 and CDR2 are SGHRS and YFSETQ. In DNA, the CDR3 is TGCGCCAGCAGCTTGGTCGGGGGGTCAGAGACCCAGTACTTC. It specifies CASSLVGGSETQYF.

The chain recombines TRBV4-1 with TRBJ2-7; 9 bases are a match to TRBD1. V gave up 0 bases and J gave up 7 bases; unmatched junction bases: 10. Germline lookup yields CDR1 MGHRA and CDR2 YSYEKL. The CDR3 length is 16 residues. As DNA, the CDR3 is TGCGCCAGCAGCCAAGAACCACAGGGGGCGGTTGGGGAGCAGTACTTC. Its protein is CASSQEPQGAVGEQYF.

This chain uses TRBV20-1 with TRBJ1-5, with 7 bases that match TRBD1. The CDR3 extends over 14 amino acids. With 0 bases clipped from V and 6 bases from J, the junction kept 5 bases outside the gene matches. Germline V gives CDR1 DFQATT, CDR2 SNEGSKA (reference sequence). The chain's CDR3 is CSARDLRGSQPQHF. The CDR3 region has the DNA TGCAGTGCTAGAGACCTCAGGGGGTCTCAGCCCCAGCATTTT.

The sample holds a few counts of this clonotype. V usage is TRBV27 and J usage is TRBJ2-1, with unresolved D. The germline V and J ends were trimmed by 5 bases and 7 bases, with 12 bases remaining between them. Germline-derived CDR1 and CDR2 are MNHEY and SMNVEV (reference sequence). The CDR3 sequence is 13 residues long. CDR3 sequence: CASSTTYLNEQFF. CDR3 DNA sequence: TGTGCCAGCAGTACGACGTATCTTAATGAGCAGTTCTTC.

The chain employs TRBV6-1 and TRBJ1-4; TRBD1 aligns across 9 bases. The junction had 3 bases not matched to a gene; V was cut back by 4 bases and J by 6 bases. Per the germline V gene, CDR1 is MNHNS and CDR2 is SASEGT. The CDR3 is 14 residues long. The CDR3 loop reads CASSGGQGHEKLFF. DNA of the CDR3: TGTGCCAGCAGTGGGGGACAGGGTCATGAAAAACTGTTTTTT.

The table lists this clonotype with a few counts. The chain couples TRBV14 to TRBJ1-2; D unresolved. Trimming left V 4 bases short and J 5 bases short, with 8 bases between. This CDR3 region has 12 residues. The germline V gene encodes CDR1 SGHDN and CDR2 FVKESK. CDR3 in amino acids: CASSPTSYGYTF. The CDR3 DNA sequence: TGTGCCAGCAGCCCAACATCTTATGGCTACACCTTC.

The chain is built from TRBV20-1 and TRBJ2-5; TRBD1 or TRBD2 may be the D gene (7 bases each). V lost 6 bases and J lost 11, with 28 bases in between. The CDR3 is made up of 15 amino acids. Germline assignment: CDR1 DFQATT and CDR2 SNEGSKA (reference sequence). The CDR3 is CSAPAGGEIYNEQYF. The CDR3 bases are TGCAGTGCCCCCGCAGGGGGGGAGATCTACAATGAGCAGTACTTC.

The chain uses TRBV7-3 and TRBJ2-1; D remains ambiguous. The CDR3 loop spans 15 amino acids. Deletions cut 1 base from V and 3 bases from J, with 10 bases between. Looked up from germline, CDR1 is SGHTA and CDR2 is FQGTGA. The DNA for the CDR3 is TGTGCCAGCAGCTTAATAGGAACCAACTACAATGAGCAGTTCTTC. It specifies CASSLIGTNYNEQFF.

This clonotype has a handful of counts. The chain uses TRBV18 and TRBJ2-7; weak D call: TRBD1 (5 bases). V dropped 8 bases and J dropped 2 bases, with 19 bases sitting between them. The CDR3 has 15 residues. From germline, CDR1 is KGHSH and CDR2 LQKENI. The CDR3 DNA reads TGTGCCAGCCTAAGGGGCCAGGGCTTACCCTACGAGCAGTACTTC. It encodes CASLRGQGLPYEQYF.

This sequence joins TRBV28 and TRBJ2-1; 7 nucleotides match TRBD1. V shed 10 bases, J shed 2 bases, and the junction held 5 bases outside the gene matches. This CDR3 has 13 residues. From germline, CDR1 is MDHEN and CDR2 SYDVKM. CDR3 protein: CAILDRAYNEQFF. The CDR3 DNA reads as TGTGCCATTCTCGACAGGGCCTACAATGAGCAGTTCTTC.